The clone carrying this T cell receptor beta chain appeared many times. Its antigen remains unidentified. The data belong to a study of T-cell memory formation after mild COVID-19. Overall study: TCR clusters largely stayed donor specific. The study, taken as a whole, reports: Contracting CD4+ clones sat mainly in CM and EM; CD8+ in EMRA. Contracting clones from day 15 to 85 showed balanced CD4/CD8; later expanders favored CD4+.

The CDR3 contains 16 residues. Germline V gene sequence: CDR1 SEHNR, CDR2 FQNEAQ (reference sequence). Trimming took 4 bases from V and 3 from J, leaving 17 bases between them. 5'RACE primed at constant segments yielded TCR alpha and TCR beta cDNA libraries bearing sample barcodes and UMIs. TCRdb reprocessed the 5' RACE reads with MiXCR, giving one entry per CDR3 protein. The repertoire holds approximately 560,000 distinct CDR3 sequences, with roughly 17% as singletons. This chain uses TRBV7-9 with TRBJ2-3, with D unresolved. This TCR derives from an adult woman who had mild COVID-19 (a few samples of this study predate the infection). Cell type and time point are not known. The sample was PBMCs or a T cell subset sorted from them (not recorded which). CDR3 coding DNA: TGTGCCAGCAGCTCCCCGGGCAGAGTTGGGACAGATACGCAGTATTTT. Translation: CASSSPGRVGTDTQYF.